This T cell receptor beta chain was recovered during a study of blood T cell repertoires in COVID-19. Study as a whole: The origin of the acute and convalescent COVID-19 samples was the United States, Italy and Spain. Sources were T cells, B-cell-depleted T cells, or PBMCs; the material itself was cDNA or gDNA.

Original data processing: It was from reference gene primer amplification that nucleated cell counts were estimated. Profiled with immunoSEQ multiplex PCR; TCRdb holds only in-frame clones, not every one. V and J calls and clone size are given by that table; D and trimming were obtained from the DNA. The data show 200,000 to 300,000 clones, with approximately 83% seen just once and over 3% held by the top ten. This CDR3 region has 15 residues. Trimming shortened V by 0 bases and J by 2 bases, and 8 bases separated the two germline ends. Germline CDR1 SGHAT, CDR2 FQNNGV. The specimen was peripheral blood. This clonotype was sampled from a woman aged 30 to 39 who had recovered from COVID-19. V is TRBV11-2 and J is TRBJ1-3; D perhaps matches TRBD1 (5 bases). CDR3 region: CASSLEGRAGNTIYF. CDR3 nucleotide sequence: TGTGCCAGCAGCTTAGAGGGCAGGGCTGGAAACACCATATATTTT.